One and the same sample provided the 30 T cell receptor beta chains below, sequenced in a study of OX40 agonist ivuxolimab in advanced cancers. Generated by immunoSEQ multiplex PCR, the TCRdb table keeps only in-frame clones and is missing some. This table has some 140,000 clones, about 93% appearing once. The sample was CD4+ or CD8+ T cells sorted from blood, taken in a trial of the OX40 agonist ivuxolimab. Every receptor here comes from an adult with an advanced solid tumor such as melanoma, head and neck, liver or kidney cancer.

V and J are TRBV6-5 and TRBJ1-4; 9 positions match TRBD1. V shed 0 bases and J 7 bases; nucleotides not matched to a gene: 0. There are 14 residues in the CDR3. Germline-derived CDR1 and CDR2 are MNHEY and SVGAGI. Here the CDR3 reads CASSYSGQGEKLFF. In nucleotides, the CDR3 is TGTGCCAGCAGTTACTCGGGACAGGGTGAAAAACTGTTTTTT.

V is TRBV4-1 and J is TRBJ2-1, with D maybe TRBD2 (6 bases). Germline lookup yields CDR1 MGHRA and CDR2 YSYEKL. Deletions cut 1 base from V and 7 bases from J, with 14 bases between. The CDR3 contains 15 residues. CDR3 DNA sequence: TGCGCCAGCAGCCAAGCTAGCGACGATTCTAATGAGCAGTTCTTC. Encoded protein: CASSQASDDSNEQFF.

The V gene is TRBV9, the J gene TRBJ2-2; D unclear. Germline lookup yields CDR1 SGDLS and CDR2 YYNGEE. Trimming shortened V by 1 base and J by 3 bases, and 13 bases separated the two germline ends. CDR3 length: 16 residues. The CDR3 bases are TGTGCCAGCAGCGTATTGGCAGGTAGTGACACCGGGGAGCTGTTTTTT. As protein: CASSVLAGSDTGELFF.

CDR3 protein: CASSPPRGVRYGYTF. As DNA, the CDR3 is TGTGCCAGCTCACCACCGAGGGGTGTTCGCTATGGCTACACCTTC. This chain joins TRBV18 and TRBJ1-2; D may be TRBD1 (5 bases). CDR1 and CDR2 (germline): KGHSH, LQKENI. Trimming cost V 0 bases and J 4 bases, with 12 bases left between them. This CDR3 comprises 15 residues.

This chain links TRBV27 with TRBJ1-5, with D maybe TRBD1 (5 bases). From germline, CDR1 is MNHEY and CDR2 SMNVEV (reference sequence). The CDR3 has 12 amino acids. Trimming shortened V by 5 bases and J by 7 bases, and 9 bases separated the two germline ends. CDR3 DNA sequence: TGTGCCAGCAGTCACGACAGACAGCCCCAGCATTTT. Translation gives CASSHDRQPQHF.

The V call is TRBV11-2, the J call TRBJ1-1; 9 bases line up with TRBD1. The CDR3 extends over 15 amino acids. J was trimmed by 1 base and V by 5 bases; bases with no gene match: 5. In germline, CDR1 is SGHAT, CDR2 FQNNGV. Written as DNA, the CDR3 is TGTGCCAGCAGCGTTACAGGGGGCGGGAACACTGAAGCTTTCTTT. Its translation is CASSVTGGGNTEAFF. The entire variable domain, with the rest obtained from reference TRBV11-2 and TRBJ1-1, is as follows: EAGVAQSPRYKIIEKRQSVAFWCNPISGHATLYWYQQILGQGPKLLIQFQNNGVVDDSQLPKDRFSAERLKGVDSTLKIQPAKLEDSAVYLCASSVTGGGNTEAFFGQGTRLTVV.

The V gene is TRBV2, the J gene TRBJ2-2, with D possibly matching TRBD2 (7 bases). Trimming pared 2 bases from V and 6 bases from J, leaving 13 bases between. The CDR3 is 15 residues long. Germline-derived CDR1 and CDR2 are SNHLY and FYNNEI. Here the CDR3 DNA reads TGTGCCAGCAGTGAAAGGCAGGGGAGGGCCGGGGAGCTGTTTTTT. Protein product: CASSERQGRAGELFF.

This chain joins TRBV28 and TRBJ2-3, with unresolved D. Trimming shortened V by 7 bases and J by 4 bases, and 6 bases separated the two germline ends. Germline-derived CDR1 and CDR2 are MDHEN and SYDVKM. This CDR3 has 11 residues. CDR3 DNA sequence: TGTGCCAGCACATGGTCAGATACGCAGTATTTT. Translating it yields CASTWSDTQYF.

V and J are TRBV5-6 and TRBJ1-6; D is perhaps TRBD1 (6 bases). Germline V gene lookup returns CDR1 SGHDT and CDR2 YYEEEE. The V end was cut by 5 bases, the J end by 10 bases, with 16 bases between. This CDR3 has 14 amino acids. As DNA, the CDR3 is TGTGCCAGCAGGAAACAGGGCGCGGGGTCACCCCTCCACTTT. Translated: CASRKQGAGSPLHF. Complete variable domain (other parts from reference TRBV5-6 and TRBJ1-6): DAGVTQSPTHLIKTRGQQVTLRCSPKSGHDTVSWYQQALGQGPQFIFQYYEEEERQRGNFPDRFSGHQFPNYSSELNVNALLLGDSALYLCASRKQGAGSPLHFGNGTRLTVT.

This clone was observed a handful of times. V usage is TRBV4-3 and J usage is TRBJ1-5; no reliable D call. The V end lost 0 bases, the J end lost 5 bases, and 5 bases lay between the germline ends. The CDR3 has 13 amino acids. Germline-derived CDR1 and CDR2 are LGHNA and YSLEER. The CDR3 DNA reads TGCGCCAGCAGCCAAGATGGGGATCAGCCCCAGCATTTT. It encodes CASSQDGDQPQHF.

This clone has only one observation. The chain carries TRBV7-6 and TRBJ1-6; 7 bases map to TRBD1. The CDR3 has 16 residues. The V gene's germline CDR1 is SGHVS and CDR2 FNYEAQ. V gave up 1 base and J gave up 9 bases; unmatched junction bases: 9. The CDR3 region has the DNA TGTGCCAGCAGCTTAGGGGTAGGGGGCGTATCTTCACCCCTCCACTTT. This codes for CASSLGVGGVSSPLHF.

This chain uses TRBV10-3 with TRBJ2-1; D is undetermined. Per germline, CDR1 ENHRY and CDR2 SYGVKD. V was clipped by 4 bases and J by 5 bases, with 9 bases between them. The CDR3 is 13 residues long. The CDR3 region has the DNA TGTGCCATCAGTGGACCCGTGAACAATGAGCAGTTCTTC. Translation gives CAISGPVNNEQFF.

This CDR3 is CASSYYRQYHGELFF. The CDR3 coding sequence is TGTGCCAGCAGTTACTACCGGCAGTATCACGGGGAGCTGTTTTTT. The rearrangement joins TRBV6-5 to TRBJ2-2; D remains ambiguous. Trimming cost V 1 base and J 7 bases, with 13 bases left between them. The CDR3 is 15 residues long. Looked up from germline, CDR1 is MNHEY and CDR2 is SVGAGI.

The chain carries TRBV29-1 and TRBJ1-5; TRBD1 might be the D (5 bases). V lost 6 bases to trimming and J lost 3 bases, with 12 bases between them. Germline V gene sequence: CDR1 SQVTM, CDR2 ANQGSEA. The CDR3 covers 13 residues. CDR3 sequence reads: CSVGEGTNQPQHF. The CDR3 nucleotides read TGCAGCGTGGGAGAGGGGACCAATCAGCCCCAGCATTTT.

This chain connects TRBV11-3 to TRBJ1-6; D might be TRBD1 (5 bases). The CDR3 consists of 13 residues. Germline CDR1 reads SGHNT; CDR2 reads YENEEA. V was trimmed by 0 bases and J by 10 bases, leaving 7 bases between them. The CDR3 loop reads CASSLEAGSPLHF. The CDR3 nucleotides read TGTGCCAGCAGCTTAGAGGCAGGGTCACCCCTCCACTTT.

The V gene is TRBV29-1, the J gene TRBJ1-4, with a tentative D call TRBD1 (5 bases). The germline V gene encodes CDR1 SQVTM and CDR2 ANQGSEA. The CDR3 sequence is 14 residues long. The V end was cut by 4 bases, the J end by 0 bases, with 9 bases between. The CDR3 nucleotides read TGCAGCGTTGTCGGGGCAGCAACTAATGAAAAACTGTTTTTT. Residues: CSVVGAATNEKLFF.

J is TRBJ1-2 and V is TRBV19, with D unresolved. The V end was cut by 3 bases, the J end by 4 bases, with 9 bases between. The CDR3 has 13 residues. Per germline, CDR1 LNHDA and CDR2 SQIVND (reference sequence). The CDR3 spells CASSIWEAYGYTF. DNA of the CDR3: TGTGCCAGTAGTATCTGGGAGGCCTATGGCTACACCTTC.

The rearrangement links TRBV18 to TRBJ2-1; D uncertain. The V and J ends lost 5 bases and 10 bases respectively, with 12 bases between them. Germline CDR1 and CDR2: KGHSH and LQKENI. There are 12 residues in the CDR3. The CDR3 loop reads CASSALRAEQFF. DNA for the CDR3: TGTGCCAGCTCAGCGCTCCGGGCGGAGCAGTTCTTC.

This clone was found once. The rearrangement joins TRBV5-4 to TRBJ1-1; TRBD1 matches 7 bases. CDR3 length: 15 residues. The germline CDR1 and CDR2 sequences are SGHNT and YYREEE (reference sequence). V was clipped by 0 bases and J by 11 bases; unmatched bases: 13. The CDR3 sequence: CASSLGGGGGGMAFF. For the CDR3, the DNA is TGTGCCAGCAGCTTGGGGGGAGGGGGCGGTGGTATGGCTTTCTTT.

The chain couples TRBV11-3 to TRBJ1-4; TRBD1 matches at 7 bases. The CDR3 extends over 15 amino acids. Germline-derived CDR1 and CDR2 are SGHNT and YENEEA. With 5 bases clipped from V and 2 bases from J, the junction kept 5 bases outside the gene matches. CDR3 region: CASSQGGGTNEKLFF. CDR3 DNA sequence: TGTGCCAGCAGCCAGGGAGGGGGCACTAATGAAAAACTGTTTTTT.

The rearrangement uses TRBV7-2 and TRBJ2-2; 8 nucleotides match TRBD1. The J segment lost 7 bases and the V segment lost 5 bases, leaving 9 bases of the junction unmatched. This CDR3 has 15 amino acids. Germline V gene lookup returns CDR1 SGHTA and CDR2 FQGNSA. The CDR3 DNA sequence: TGTGCCAGCAGCCCCTGGACAGGGAGCGTCGGGGAGCTGTTTTTT. This codes for CASSPWTGSVGELFF.

The chain uses TRBV2 and TRBJ2-3, with 16 positions matching TRBD2. Germline V lookup: CDR1 SNHLY, CDR2 FYNNEI. V lost 6 bases to trimming and J lost 3 bases; unmatched junction nucleotides: 6. The CDR3 loop spans 17 amino acids. CDR3 loop: CASRKGLAGGPTDTQYF. DNA of the CDR3: TGTGCCAGCAGAAAGGGACTAGCGGGGGGGCCAACAGATACGCAGTATTTT.

The chain couples TRBV5-1 to TRBJ1-2, with unresolved D. Germline values: CDR1 SGHRS, CDR2 YFSETQ. The CDR3 length is 15 residues. With 0 bases removed from V and 0 bases from J, the gap between germline ends came to 9 bases. The DNA of the CDR3 is TGCGCCAGCAGCTTGGGGGCCATCACTAACTATGGCTACACCTTC. Its translation is CASSLGAITNYGYTF.

The CDR3 coding sequence is TGTGCCAGCAGTTCCCCCAACCGGGGACTAGCGGAGCAGTTCTTC. Translation gives CASSSPNRGLAEQFF. The chain links TRBV6-5 to TRBJ2-1; 10 bases fit TRBD2. The CDR3 runs 15 residues. Germline values: CDR1 MNHEY, CDR2 SVGAGI. Trimming removed 4 bases from V and 10 bases from J; junction bases left unmatched: 10.

This clone was counted once. This chain links TRBV7-2 with TRBJ2-7, with TRBD2 identical over 9 bases. This CDR3 spans 18 amino acids. V lost 0 bases to trimming and J lost 3 bases; unmatched junction nucleotides: 12. CDR1 and CDR2 from the germline V gene are SGHTA and FQGNSA. The CDR3 loop reads CASSLASPLAGLNYEQYF. CDR3 nucleotides: TGTGCCAGCAGCTTAGCGTCGCCCCTAGCGGGACTTAACTACGAGCAGTACTTC.

This clone was seen only once. The gene calls are TRBV10-3 and TRBJ1-4, with D hard to call. Germline CDR1 is ENHRY and CDR2 is SYGVKD. The V end lost 0 bases, the J end lost 7 bases, and 6 bases lay between the germline ends. The CDR3 runs to 13 residues. CDR3 protein: CAISESPGEKLFF. CDR3 coding DNA: TGTGCCATCAGTGAGTCGCCTGGTGAAAAACTGTTTTTT.

V gene TRBV5-6 combines with J gene TRBJ1-4; D perhaps matches TRBD1 (6 bases). Germline V gene sequence: CDR1 SGHDT, CDR2 YYEEEE. Trimming pared 2 bases from V and 8 bases from J, leaving 16 bases between. CDR3 size: 15 residues. This chain's CDR3 is CASSFRAGAREKLFF. The CDR3, as DNA: TGTGCCAGCAGCTTCAGGGCGGGGGCGCGGGAAAAACTGTTTTTT.

Comment on this clone: Other DNA sequences within the sample encode an identical CDR3. The chain is built from TRBV28 and TRBJ1-2; 11 nucleotides agree with TRBD1. The CDR3 extends over 14 amino acids. V lost 7 bases and J lost 4; bases outside the gene matches: 5. Germline V gives CDR1 MDHEN, CDR2 SYDVKM. The CDR3 spells CASKAGTGGYGYTF. Written as DNA, the CDR3 is TGTGCCAGCAAGGCCGGGACAGGGGGCTATGGCTACACCTTC.

The genes are TRBV5-1 and TRBJ2-7; TRBD1 aligns across 11 bases. Germline CDR1 and CDR2: SGHRS and YFSETQ. The V and J ends lost 4 bases and 4 bases, in that order; junction bases with no gene match: 4. CDR3 length equals 14 residues. CDR3 bases: TGCGCCAGCAGCCTCCGGGACAGGGGGTACGAGCAGTACTTC. Protein: CASSLRDRGYEQYF.

The chain combines TRBV5-1 with TRBJ1-2, with a possible D match to TRBD1 (5 bases). Trimming removed 2 bases from V and 6 bases from J, with 26 bases in between. The CDR3 is 18 residues long. Germline CDR1 SGHRS, CDR2 YFSETQ. The CDR3 spells CASSFGLNQGSGTDGYTF. The CDR3 DNA reads TGCGCCAGCAGCTTCGGACTTAACCAGGGTTCAGGGACGGATGGCTACACCTTC. Based on the CDR3 plus reference TRBV5-1 and TRBJ1-2, the full variable domain is KAGVTQTPRYLIKTRGQQVTLSCSPISGHRSVSWYQQTPGQGLQFLFEYFSETQRNKGNFPGRFSGRQFSNSRSEMNVSTLELGDSALYLCASSFGLNQGSGTDGYTFGSGTRLTVV.